Presented here are 21 T cell receptor beta chains from one specimen sequenced in a study of shared clonotypes between healthy human individuals. Sequenced by immunoSEQ multiplex PCR; TCRdb stores in-frame clones only, minus some. This table holds about 600,000 clones, 95% to 98% found once. Sequencing was done on a sample of naive CD4+ T cells sorted from blood. Subset in this sample: CD45RA+ positively selected. Receptors originate from a woman aged 25 to 45 in good health.

This clone was observed a handful of times. The V and J genes are TRBV10-3 and TRBJ2-7; 14 bases agree with TRBD2. Looked up from germline, CDR1 is ENHRY and CDR2 is SYGVKD. The CDR3 runs to 14 residues. J lost 4 bases, V lost 6 bases, and 2 bases had no gene match. For the CDR3, the DNA is TGTGCCATCAGGGGGACTAGCGGGAGTTACGAGCAGTACTTC. The encoded protein is CAIRGTSGSYEQYF.

The genes are TRBV28 and TRBJ1-2, with D perhaps matching TRBD1 (5 bases). In germline, CDR1 is MDHEN, CDR2 SYDVKM. The CDR3 covers 13 residues. The V and J ends lost 4 bases and 4 bases respectively, with 10 bases between them. The CDR3 sequence is CASSWDRAYGYTF. The CDR3 DNA follows: TGTGCCAGCAGTTGGGACCGCGCCTATGGCTACACCTTC.

The chain couples TRBV5-1 to TRBJ2-7, with D possibly TRBD1 on 5 matching bases. V was pared by 0 bases and J by 5 bases, with 9 bases between. Germline CDR1 SGHRS, CDR2 YFSETQ. CDR3 size: 13 residues. CDR3 sequence reads: CASSLGTLNEQYF. CDR3 DNA: TGCGCCAGCAGCTTGGGGACATTAAACGAGCAGTACTTC.

The rearrangement uses TRBV6-6 and TRBJ2-7; D not certain. CDR3 length: 14 amino acids. V was shortened by 3 bases and J by 1 base, with 10 bases between the two germline ends. Germline V gene lookup returns CDR1 MNHNY and CDR2 SVGAGI (reference sequence). CDR3 region: CASSYASSSYEQYF. CDR3 nucleotides: TGTGCCAGCAGTTATGCCAGTTCTTCCTACGAGCAGTACTTC.

The rearrangement joins TRBV28 to TRBJ2-7; no reliable D call. Trimming pared 7 bases from V and 0 bases from J, leaving 16 bases between. CDR1 is MDHEN, CDR2 SYDVKM, per germline. This CDR3 contains 15 residues. CDR3 in DNA: TGTGCCAGCATCCCCAGGTCCGGTTACTCCTACGAGCAGTACTTC. It codes for CASIPRSGYSYEQYF. Using reference TRBV28 and TRBJ2-7 for the parts outside the CDR3, the full variable domain is DVKVTQSSRYLVKRTGEKVFLECVQDMDHENMFWYRQDPGLGLRLIYFSYDVKMKEKGDIPEGYSVSREKKERFSLILESASTNQTSMYLCASIPRSGYSYEQYFGPGTRLTVT.

V gene TRBV28 combines with J gene TRBJ1-1, with 9 bases identical to TRBD1. After removal of 4 bases from V and 2 bases from J, the junction contained 2 bases not matched to a gene. The CDR3 contains 14 residues. In germline, CDR1 is MDHEN, CDR2 SYDVKM. The CDR3 reads CASSYRGLNTEAFF. As DNA, the CDR3 is TGTGCCAGCAGTTACAGGGGGCTTAACACTGAAGCTTTCTTT. The full variable domain, its missing parts supplied by reference TRBV28 and TRBJ1-1, is DVKVTQSSRYLVKRTGEKVFLECVQDMDHENMFWYRQDPGLGLRLIYFSYDVKMKEKGDIPEGYSVSREKKERFSLILESASTNQTSMYLCASSYRGLNTEAFFGQGTRLTVV.

V gene TRBV2 combines with J gene TRBJ2-5; D not certain. The germline V gene encodes CDR1 SNHLY and CDR2 FYNNEI. The CDR3 spans 13 residues. V shed 8 bases and J shed 0 bases, with 10 bases lying between them. The CDR3 spells CASLPGNQETQYF. The CDR3 nucleotides read TGTGCCAGCCTTCCAGGCAACCAAGAGACCCAGTACTTC. The full variable domain, rest sourced from reference TRBV2 and TRBJ2-5, is EPEVTQTPSHQVTQMGQEVILRCVPISNHLYFYWYRQILGQKVEFLVSFYNNEISEKSEIFDDQFSVERPDGSNFTLKIRSTKLEDSAMYFCASLPGNQETQYFGPGTRLLVL.

This clone was observed a handful of times. The J gene is TRBJ2-5, the V gene TRBV5-1; D is ambiguous. The CDR3 is 12 residues long. The V gene's germline CDR1 is SGHRS and CDR2 YFSETQ. The V end was cut by 1 base, the J end by 0 bases, with 1 base between. As DNA, the CDR3 is TGCGCCAGCAGCTTGTACCAAGAGACCCAGTACTTC. This codes for CASSLYQETQYF.

The rearrangement links TRBV29-1 to TRBJ2-4; D is possibly TRBD1 (6 bases). CDR1 is SQVTM, CDR2 ANQGSEA, per germline. V was pared by 4 bases and J by 7 bases, with 11 bases between. CDR3 length: 12 amino acids. The CDR3 sequence: CSVGQERNIQYF. CDR3 bases: TGCAGCGTTGGACAGGAGAGGAACATTCAGTACTTC.

The chain carries TRBV5-1 and TRBJ2-1, with D perhaps TRBD1 (6 bases). The CDR3 totals 16 residues. Germline values: CDR1 SGHRS, CDR2 YFSETQ. The V end was cut by 2 bases, the J end by 8 bases, with 20 bases between. CDR3 coding DNA: TGCGCCAGCAGCTTAATCCGGGACACAAATTGGGATGAGCAGTTCTTC. It yields the protein CASSLIRDTNWDEQFF.

V is TRBV18 and J is TRBJ2-1, with a tentative D call TRBD2 (6 bases). Trimming stripped 0 bases from V and 10 bases from J, with 16 bases between. The germline gives CDR1 KGHSH, CDR2 LQKENI. CDR3 length equals 15 residues. CDR3 protein: CASSPPSVAGLEQFF. The CDR3 nucleotides read TGTGCCAGCTCACCACCCAGCGTCGCGGGGTTGGAGCAGTTCTTC.

The V gene is TRBV7-8, the J gene TRBJ1-4; TRBD1 might be the D (6 bases). CDR1 and CDR2 from the germline V gene are SGHVS and FQNEAQ. The germline V and J ends were trimmed by 1 base and 1 base, with 13 bases remaining between them. The CDR3 runs to 17 residues. The CDR3 is CASSLVGGRRTNEKLFF. CDR3 in DNA: TGTGCCAGCAGCTTAGTGGGGGGCAGGCGAACTAATGAAAAACTGTTTTTT.

Regarding this clone: Other nucleotide sequences in the sample specify the same CDR3. The chain is built from TRBV11-2 and TRBJ2-7; no clear D gene. CDR1 and CDR2 (germline): SGHAT, FQNNGV. Between the trimmed V and J ends, which lost 1 base and 3 bases, there was a span of 7 bases. There are 13 residues in the CDR3. The CDR3 sequence: CASSLGRIYEQYF. CDR3 bases: TGTGCCAGCAGCTTAGGACGGATCTACGAGCAGTACTTC.

The count of this clone is one. The rearrangement links TRBV28 to TRBJ2-7; 7 nucleotides match TRBD2. V shed 6 bases and J 4 bases; nucleotides not matched to a gene: 12. This CDR3 has 15 residues. Germline V CDR1 and CDR2: MDHEN, SYDVKM. CDR3 DNA sequence: TGTGCCAGCAGCTCCGGGGGGAAGCCGGGTTACGAGCAGTACTTC. It translates to CASSSGGKPGYEQYF.

The V and J genes are TRBV19 and TRBJ2-3; D uncertain. There are 16 residues in the CDR3. CDR1 and CDR2 (germline): LNHDA, SQIVND (reference sequence). Trimming pared 3 bases from V and 3 bases from J, leaving 16 bases between. The CDR3 protein is CASSIQAWVGTDTQYF. In nucleotides, the CDR3 is TGTGCCAGTAGTATCCAAGCCTGGGTGGGGACAGATACGCAGTATTTT.

This sequence joins TRBV19 and TRBJ1-2; D gene unclear. V gave up 4 bases and J gave up 2 bases, with 5 bases separating them. Germline-derived CDR1 and CDR2 are LNHDA and SQIVND (reference sequence). CDR3 length: 12 residues. CDR3 protein: CASSKHNYGYTF. In DNA, the CDR3 is TGTGCCAGTAGTAAACACAACTATGGCTACACCTTC.

The rearrangement links TRBV19 to TRBJ1-1, with D possibly matching TRBD1 (6 bases). CDR1 LNHDA and CDR2 SQIVND come from the germline V gene (reference sequence). The CDR3 is made up of 13 amino acids. The V end was cut by 6 bases, the J end by 6 bases, with 14 bases between. The CDR3 region is CASSGGASAEAFF. CDR3 DNA sequence: TGTGCCAGTAGCGGGGGCGCATCGGCTGAAGCTTTCTTT. The full variable domain, with the rest looked up from reference TRBV19 and TRBJ1-1, is DGGITQSPKYLFRKEGQNVTLSCEQNLNHDAMYWYRQDPGQGLRLIYYSQIVNDFQKGDIAEGYSVSREKKESFPLTVTSAQKNPTAFYLCASSGGASAEAFFGQGTRLTVV.

This clone was recorded only once. This sequence joins TRBV9 and TRBJ2-2, with 11 bases identical to TRBD2. In germline, CDR1 is SGDLS, CDR2 YYNGEE. The CDR3 is 18 amino acids. V was clipped by 2 bases and J by 0 bases; unmatched bases: 6. The CDR3 DNA reads TGTGCCAGCAGCGTTAGGACTAGCGGGTATACGAACACCGGGGAGCTGTTTTTT. It translates to CASSVRTSGYTNTGELFF.

The chain carries TRBV28 and TRBJ2-7; D gene uncertain. The germline CDR1 and CDR2 sequences are MDHEN and SYDVKM. Trimming stripped 7 bases from V and 0 bases from J, with 13 bases between. The CDR3 runs 14 residues. The CDR3 spells CASIDQSFSYEQYF. The CDR3 DNA is TGTGCCAGCATTGACCAATCATTCTCCTACGAGCAGTACTTC.

The chain has TRBV2 and TRBJ2-2, with TRBD2 as a possible D gene (5 bases). Looked up from germline, CDR1 is SNHLY and CDR2 is FYNNEI. V gave up 3 bases and J gave up 4 bases, with 18 bases separating them. The CDR3 sequence is 17 residues long. The CDR3 sequence: CASSEARGWRGTGELFF. CDR3 sequence (DNA): TGTGCCAGCAGTGAGGCGCGCGGGTGGCGTGGCACCGGGGAGCTGTTTTTT.

The chain recombines TRBV6-6 with TRBJ2-7; 11 positions agree with TRBD1. The J segment lost 4 bases and the V segment lost 5 bases, leaving 7 bases of the junction unmatched. The CDR3 runs 15 residues. Looked up from germline, CDR1 is MNHNY and CDR2 is SVGAGI (reference sequence). For the CDR3, the DNA is TGTGCCAGCAGTAACCGGGGACAGGGGGGGTACGAGCAGTACTTC. This sequence encodes CASSNRGQGGYEQYF.